This T cell receptor beta chain was sequenced for a study of cytomegalovirus exposure and HLA in healthy donors. Regarding the study as a whole: In vitro confirmation showed a few CMV-associated chains to be CMV antigen specific. TCR beta sequences numbering 15,000 to 20,000 were associated with HLA alleles at 0.05 false discovery rate in a later analysis. What was likely a sequencing artifact was a cluster of highly shared sequence variants.

There are 14 residues in the CDR3. Germline-derived CDR1 and CDR2 are MNHEY and SVGAGI. With 5 bases removed from V and 1 base from J, the gap between germline ends came to 11 bases. As to this clone: The antigen is unknown.

60 Vbeta and 13 Jbeta primers were used in PCR. Sequencing was performed with immunoSEQ multiplex PCR; in TCRdb, only in-frame clones are kept and a portion is missing. The sample yields 150,000 to 200,000 clones, roughly four fifths seen once. The sample consisted of PBMCs. This chain joins TRBV6-5 and TRBJ1-1, with no clear D. The TCR originated in a male donor in good health and CMV-seropositive. The CDR3 loop reads CASSVRVGNTEAFF. The CDR3 DNA reads as TGTGCCAGCAGTGTGAGGGTCGGGAACACTGAAGCTTTCTTT.